This T cell receptor beta chain emerged from a study of cytomegalovirus exposure and HLA in healthy donors. Study conclusions and caveats: Listed as cytomegalovirus-associated were 170 or so TCR beta chains. Because they were indistinguishable, some V segments, including TRBV6-2 and TRBV6-3, were excluded. Presence/absence analysis assumed near-uniform sequencing depth across donors.

There are 18 residues in the CDR3. CDR1 and CDR2 (germline): SGHTA, FQGNSA. J gave up 6 bases and V 8 bases, and 20 bases lay outside the gene matches. Notes on this clone: Its antigen remains unknown.

The PCR ran on 60 Vbeta and 13 Jbeta primers. This table comes from immunoSEQ multiplex PCR, and its TCRdb copy is limited to in-frame clones, with some not included. The data hold approximately 90,000 clones, with 60% to 80% observed a single time. Regarding donors, all were healthy bone marrow donors. The chain uses TRBV7-2 and TRBJ2-7, with 12 nucleotides matching TRBD2. The clonotype was recovered from a man aged 25 to 40 in good health and CMV-seronegative. Input material: PBMCs. The chain's CDR3 is CASAFTSGRLLGSGEQYF. CDR3 sequence (DNA): TGTGCCAGCGCGTTTACTAGCGGGAGGTTATTGGGCTCGGGCGAGCAGTACTTC.